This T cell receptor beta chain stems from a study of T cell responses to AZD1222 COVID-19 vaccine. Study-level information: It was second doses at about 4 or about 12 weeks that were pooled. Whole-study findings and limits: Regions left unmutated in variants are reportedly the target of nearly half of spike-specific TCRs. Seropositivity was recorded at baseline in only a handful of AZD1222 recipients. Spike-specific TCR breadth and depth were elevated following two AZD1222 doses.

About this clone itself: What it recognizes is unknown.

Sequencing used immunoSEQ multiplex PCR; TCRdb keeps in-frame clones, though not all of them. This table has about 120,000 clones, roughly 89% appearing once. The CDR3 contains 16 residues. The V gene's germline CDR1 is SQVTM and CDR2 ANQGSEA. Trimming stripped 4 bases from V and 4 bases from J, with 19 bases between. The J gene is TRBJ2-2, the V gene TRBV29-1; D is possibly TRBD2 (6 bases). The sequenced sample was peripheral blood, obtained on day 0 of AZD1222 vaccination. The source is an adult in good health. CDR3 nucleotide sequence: TGCAGCGTTGGTCGCGGGACCATACGTGGCACCGGGGAGCTGTTTTTT. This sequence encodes CSVGRGTIRGTGELFF.